What follows is one T cell receptor beta chain and its context. CDR1 KGHSH and CDR2 LQKENI come from the germline V gene. The CDR3 is made up of 17 amino acids. Trimming stripped 3 bases from V and 2 bases from J, with 17 bases between. PCR employed 60 Vbeta and 13 Jbeta primers. The method was immunoSEQ multiplex PCR; TCRdb's version includes in-frame clones alone and lacks a portion of them. Here the sample spans 130,000 to 150,000 clones, about 76% being singletons. This sample is part of a study of cytomegalovirus exposure and HLA in healthy donors. The chain couples TRBV18 to TRBJ1-3; D is possibly TRBD1 (5 bases). This sequence originates from a man aged 18 to 30 in good health and CMV-seronegative. Input material: PBMCs. The CDR3 is CASSPLPQGSPGNTIYF. CDR3 coding DNA: TGTGCCAGCTCACCTTTACCCCAGGGAAGCCCTGGAAACACCATATATTTT. Variable domain in full (rest from reference TRBV18 and TRBJ1-3): NAGVMQNPRHLVRRRGQEARLRCSPMKGHSHVYWYRQLPEEGLKFMVYLQKENIIDESGMPKERFSAEFPKEGPSILRIQQVVRGDSAAYFCASSPLPQGSPGNTIYFGEGSWLTVV.